This T cell receptor (beta chain) is from a study of OX40 agonist ivuxolimab in advanced cancers. This CDR3 contains 11 residues. Trimming pared 4 bases from V and 5 bases from J, leaving 5 bases between. Germline V gene sequence: CDR1 SQVTM, CDR2 ANQGSEA. The assay was immunoSEQ multiplex PCR, and TCRdb's table has in-frame clones only and misses some. The sample gives roughly 75,000 clones, about 85% of which show up once; less than 1.1% is in the top ten. The V and J genes are TRBV29-1 and TRBJ1-4; tentatively, D is TRBD1 (5 bases). The specimen comprised CD4+ or CD8+ T cells sorted from blood, sampled in a trial of the OX40 agonist ivuxolimab. This TCR was recovered from an adult with an advanced solid tumor such as melanoma, head and neck, liver or kidney cancer. The CDR3 sequence: CSVGDNEKLFF. CDR3 DNA sequence: TGCAGCGTTGGGGACAATGAAAAACTGTTTTTT.